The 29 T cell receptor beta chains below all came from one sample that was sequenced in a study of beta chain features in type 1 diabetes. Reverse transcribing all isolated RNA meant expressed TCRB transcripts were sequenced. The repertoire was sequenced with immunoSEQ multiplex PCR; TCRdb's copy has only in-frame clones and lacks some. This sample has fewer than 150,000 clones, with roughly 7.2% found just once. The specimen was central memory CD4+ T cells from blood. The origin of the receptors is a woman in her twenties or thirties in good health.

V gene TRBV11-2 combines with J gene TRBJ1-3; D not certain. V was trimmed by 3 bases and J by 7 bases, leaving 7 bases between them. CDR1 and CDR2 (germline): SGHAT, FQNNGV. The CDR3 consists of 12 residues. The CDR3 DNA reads TGTGCCAGCAGCTTTAATCGGAACACCATATATTTT. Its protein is CASSFNRNTIYF.

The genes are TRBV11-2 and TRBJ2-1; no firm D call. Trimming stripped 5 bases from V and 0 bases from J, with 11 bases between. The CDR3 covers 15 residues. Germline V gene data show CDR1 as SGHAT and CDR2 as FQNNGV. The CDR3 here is CASSLTQSSYNEQFF. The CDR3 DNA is TGTGCCAGCAGCCTAACTCAAAGCTCCTACAATGAGCAGTTCTTC.

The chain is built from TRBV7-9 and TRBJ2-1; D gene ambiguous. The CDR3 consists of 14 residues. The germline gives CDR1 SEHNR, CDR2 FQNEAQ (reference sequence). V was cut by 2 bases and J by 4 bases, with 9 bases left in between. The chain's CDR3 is CASSLHSPYNEQFF. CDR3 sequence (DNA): TGTGCCAGCAGCTTACATAGCCCATACAATGAGCAGTTCTTC.

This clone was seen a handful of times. The CDR3 loop is CASSLRHDTGNTIYF. As DNA, the CDR3 is TGTGCCAGCAGCCTCCGACACGATACTGGAAACACCATATATTTT. The chain joins TRBV4-2 to TRBJ1-3; D ambiguous. The CDR3 runs to 15 residues. Per germline, CDR1 LGHNA and CDR2 YNFKEQ. The germline V and J ends were trimmed by 4 bases and 2 bases, with 12 bases remaining between them.

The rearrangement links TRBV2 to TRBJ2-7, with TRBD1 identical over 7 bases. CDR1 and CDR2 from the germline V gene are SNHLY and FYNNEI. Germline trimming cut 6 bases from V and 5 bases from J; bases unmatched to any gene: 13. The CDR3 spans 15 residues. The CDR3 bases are TGTGCCAGCAGACCTGGGACAGTGGTGAGACACGAGCAGTACTTC. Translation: CASRPGTVVRHEQYF. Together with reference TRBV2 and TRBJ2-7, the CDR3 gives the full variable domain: EPEVTQTPSHQVTQMGQEVILRCVPISNHLYFYWYRQILGQKVEFLVSFYNNEISEKSEIFDDQFSVERPDGSNFTLKIRSTKLEDSAMYFCASRPGTVVRHEQYFGPGTRLTVT.

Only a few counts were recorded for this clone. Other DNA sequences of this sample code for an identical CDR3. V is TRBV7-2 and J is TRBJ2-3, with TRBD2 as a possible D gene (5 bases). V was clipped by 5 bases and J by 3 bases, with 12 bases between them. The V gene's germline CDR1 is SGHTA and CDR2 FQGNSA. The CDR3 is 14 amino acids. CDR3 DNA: TGTGCCAGCAGCCCCGGACTGGCGACAGATACGCAGTATTTT. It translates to CASSPGLATDTQYF. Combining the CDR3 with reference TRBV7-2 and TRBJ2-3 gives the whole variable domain GAGVSQSPSNKVTEKGKDVELRCDPISGHTALYWYRQSLGQGLEFLIYFQGNSAPDKSGLPSDRFSAERTGGSVSTLTIQRTQQEDSAVYLCASSPGLATDTQYFGPGTRLTVL.

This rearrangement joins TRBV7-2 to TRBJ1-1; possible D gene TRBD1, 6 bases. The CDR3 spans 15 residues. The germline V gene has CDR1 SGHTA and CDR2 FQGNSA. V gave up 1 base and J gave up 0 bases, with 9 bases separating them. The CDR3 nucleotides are TGTGCCAGCAGCTTAGAAGGACAGTTGAACACTGAAGCTTTCTTT. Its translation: CASSLEGQLNTEAFF.

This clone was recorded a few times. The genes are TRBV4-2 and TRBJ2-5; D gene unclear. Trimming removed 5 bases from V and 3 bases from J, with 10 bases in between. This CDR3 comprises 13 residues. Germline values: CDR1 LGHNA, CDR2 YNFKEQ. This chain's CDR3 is CASSLEIEETQYF. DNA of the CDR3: TGTGCCAGCAGCTTGGAGATTGAAGAGACCCAGTACTTC.

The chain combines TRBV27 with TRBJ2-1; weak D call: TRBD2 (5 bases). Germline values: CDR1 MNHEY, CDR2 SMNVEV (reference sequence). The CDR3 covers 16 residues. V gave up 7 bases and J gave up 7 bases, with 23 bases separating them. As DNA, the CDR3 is TGTGCCAGCATCGGGTCGGGAATCCGAATCGGGAATGAGCAGTTCTTC. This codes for CASIGSGIRIGNEQFF.

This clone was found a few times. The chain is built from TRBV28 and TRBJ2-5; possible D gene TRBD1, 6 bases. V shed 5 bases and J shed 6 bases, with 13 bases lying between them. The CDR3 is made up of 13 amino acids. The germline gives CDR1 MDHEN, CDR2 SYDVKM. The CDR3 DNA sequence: TGTGCCAGCAGTCTCCCAGGGGTAAAGACCCAGTACTTC. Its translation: CASSLPGVKTQYF. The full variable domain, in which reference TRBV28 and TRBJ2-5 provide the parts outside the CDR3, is DVKVTQSSRYLVKRTGEKVFLECVQDMDHENMFWYRQDPGLGLRLIYFSYDVKMKEKGDIPEGYSVSREKKERFSLILESASTNQTSMYLCASSLPGVKTQYFGPGTRLLVL.

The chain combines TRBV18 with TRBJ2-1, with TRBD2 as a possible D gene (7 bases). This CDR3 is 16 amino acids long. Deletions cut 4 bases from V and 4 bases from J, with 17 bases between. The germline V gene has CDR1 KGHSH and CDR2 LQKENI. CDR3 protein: CASSLGGPYQYNEQFF. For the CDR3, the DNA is TGTGCCAGCTCACTGGGGGGGCCCTATCAATACAATGAGCAGTTCTTC.

CDR3 sequence (DNA): TGTGCCAGCAGCTCACCTTCGGGGGGAGCGCCTGAAGCTTTCTTT. This gives the protein CASSSPSGGAPEAFF. The genes are TRBV11-2 and TRBJ1-1; possible D gene TRBD1, 5 bases. V gave up 4 bases and J gave up 6 bases, with 18 bases separating them. CDR1 SGHAT and CDR2 FQNNGV come from the germline V gene. The CDR3 runs 15 residues.

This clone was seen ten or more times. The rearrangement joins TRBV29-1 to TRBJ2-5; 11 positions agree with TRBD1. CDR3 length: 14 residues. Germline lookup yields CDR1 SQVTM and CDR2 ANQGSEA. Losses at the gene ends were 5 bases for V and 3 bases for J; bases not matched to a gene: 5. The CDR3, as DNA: TGCAGCGTTCGGGACAGGGGGAAGGAAGAGACCCAGTACTTC. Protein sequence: CSVRDRGKEETQYF.

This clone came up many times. CDR3 sequence: CSVAAYSTGANVLTF. In DNA, the CDR3 is TGCAGCGTGGCGGCGTATAGCACTGGGGCCAACGTCCTGACTTTC. J is TRBJ2-6 and V is TRBV29-1; no definite D call. The CDR3 sequence is 15 residues long. The V end lost 6 bases, the J end lost 2 bases, and 14 bases lay between the germline ends. Germline CDR1 SQVTM, CDR2 ANQGSEA.

The CDR3 region is CSVDRAGGLSSSAFF. CDR3 nucleotides: TGCAGCGTTGACAGGGCAGGGGGCCTTTCATCGTCGGCTTTCTTT. The rearrangement links TRBV29-1 to TRBJ1-1; 8 nucleotides agree with TRBD1. The CDR3 extends over 15 amino acids. Germline V lookup: CDR1 SQVTM, CDR2 ANQGSEA. Germline trimming cut 3 bases from V and 11 bases from J; bases unmatched to any gene: 17.

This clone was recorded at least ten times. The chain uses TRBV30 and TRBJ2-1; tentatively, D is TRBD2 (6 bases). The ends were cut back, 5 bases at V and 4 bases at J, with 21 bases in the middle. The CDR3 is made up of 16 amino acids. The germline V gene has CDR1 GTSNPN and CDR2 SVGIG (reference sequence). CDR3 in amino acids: CAWESGTPLGYNEQFF. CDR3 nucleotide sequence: TGTGCCTGGGAGTCCGGGACTCCCCTGGGATACAATGAGCAGTTCTTC.

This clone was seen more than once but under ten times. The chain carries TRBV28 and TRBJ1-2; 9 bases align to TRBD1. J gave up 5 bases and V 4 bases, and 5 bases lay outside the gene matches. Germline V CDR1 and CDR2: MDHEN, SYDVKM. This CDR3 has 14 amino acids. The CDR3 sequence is CASSSPGQGYGYTF. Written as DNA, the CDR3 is TGTGCCAGCAGTTCCCCGGGACAGGGTTATGGCTACACCTTC.

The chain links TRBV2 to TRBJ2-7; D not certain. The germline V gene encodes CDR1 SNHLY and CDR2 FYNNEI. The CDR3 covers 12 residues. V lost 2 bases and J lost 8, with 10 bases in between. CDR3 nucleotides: TGTGCCAGCAGTGAAATCACACTAAAGCAGTACTTC. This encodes CASSEITLKQYF.

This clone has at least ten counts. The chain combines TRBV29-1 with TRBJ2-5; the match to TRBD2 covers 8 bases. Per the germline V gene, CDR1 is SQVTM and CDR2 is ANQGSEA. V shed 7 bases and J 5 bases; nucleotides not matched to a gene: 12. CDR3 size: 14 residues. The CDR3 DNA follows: TGCAGCGGTGTGGGACTAGTGGGTTTGGAGACCCAGTACTTC. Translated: CSGVGLVGLETQYF.

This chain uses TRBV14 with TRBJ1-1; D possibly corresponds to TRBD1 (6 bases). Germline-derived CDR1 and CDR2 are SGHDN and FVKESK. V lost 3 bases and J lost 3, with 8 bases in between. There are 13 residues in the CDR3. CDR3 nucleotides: TGTGCCAGCAGCCACAGGGGATACACTGAAGCTTTCTTT. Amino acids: CASSHRGYTEAFF.

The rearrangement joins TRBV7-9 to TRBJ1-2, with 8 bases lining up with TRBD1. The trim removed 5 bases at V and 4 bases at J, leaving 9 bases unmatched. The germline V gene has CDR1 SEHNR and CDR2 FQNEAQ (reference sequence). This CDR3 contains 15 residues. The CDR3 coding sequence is TGTGCCAGCAGCCCCCGCTCGGGACAGGTCTATGGCTACACCTTC. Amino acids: CASSPRSGQVYGYTF.

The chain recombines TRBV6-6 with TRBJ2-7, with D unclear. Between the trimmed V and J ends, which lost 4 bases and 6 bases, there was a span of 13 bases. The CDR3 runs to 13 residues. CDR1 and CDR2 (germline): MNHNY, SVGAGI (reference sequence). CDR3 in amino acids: CASSFQRIGEQYF. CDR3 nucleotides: TGTGCCAGCAGTTTCCAGAGGATCGGCGAGCAGTACTTC.

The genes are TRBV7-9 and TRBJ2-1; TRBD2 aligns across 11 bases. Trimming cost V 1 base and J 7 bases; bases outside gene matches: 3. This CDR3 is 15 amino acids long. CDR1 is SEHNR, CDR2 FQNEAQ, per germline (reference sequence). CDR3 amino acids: CASSLELAGANEQFF. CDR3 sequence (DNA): TGTGCCAGCAGCTTAGAACTAGCGGGGGCAAATGAGCAGTTCTTC. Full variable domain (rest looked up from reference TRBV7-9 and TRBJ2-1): DTGVSQNPRHKITKRGQNVTFRCDPISEHNRLYWYRQTLGQGPEFLTYFQNEAQLEKSRLLSDRFSAERPKGSFSTLEIQRTEQGDSAMYLCASSLELAGANEQFFGPGTRLTVL.

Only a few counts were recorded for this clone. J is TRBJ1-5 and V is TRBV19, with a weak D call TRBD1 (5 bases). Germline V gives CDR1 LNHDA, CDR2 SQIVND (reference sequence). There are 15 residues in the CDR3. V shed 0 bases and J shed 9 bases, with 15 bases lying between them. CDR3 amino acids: CASSIDDSFIGPQHF. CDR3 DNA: TGTGCCAGTAGTATAGACGACAGTTTCATAGGGCCCCAGCATTTT.

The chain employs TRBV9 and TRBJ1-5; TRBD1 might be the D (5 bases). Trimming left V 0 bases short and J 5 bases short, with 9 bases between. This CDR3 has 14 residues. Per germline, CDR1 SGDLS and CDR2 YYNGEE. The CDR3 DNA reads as TGTGCCAGCAGCGTAGGATGGGGGGATCAGCCCCAGCATTTT. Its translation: CASSVGWGDQPQHF.

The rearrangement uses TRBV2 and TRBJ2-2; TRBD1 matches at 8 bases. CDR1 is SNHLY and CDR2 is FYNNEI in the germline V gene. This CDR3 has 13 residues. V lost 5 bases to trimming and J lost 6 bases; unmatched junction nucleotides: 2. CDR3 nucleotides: TGTGCCAGCAGTTTACAGGGGGCCGGGGAGCTGTTTTTT. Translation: CASSLQGAGELFF.

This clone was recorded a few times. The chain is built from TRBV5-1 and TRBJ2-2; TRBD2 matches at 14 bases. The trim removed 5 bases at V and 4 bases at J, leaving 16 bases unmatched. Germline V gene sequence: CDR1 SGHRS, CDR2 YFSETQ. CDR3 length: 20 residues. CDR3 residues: CASRDRLAGGPRGLTGELFF. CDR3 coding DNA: TGCGCCAGCAGGGATAGACTAGCGGGAGGGCCTCGTGGGCTCACCGGGGAGCTGTTTTTT.

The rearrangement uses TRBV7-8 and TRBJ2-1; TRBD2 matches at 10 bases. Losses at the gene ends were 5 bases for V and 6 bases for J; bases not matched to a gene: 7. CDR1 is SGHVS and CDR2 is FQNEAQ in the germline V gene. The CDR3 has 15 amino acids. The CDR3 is CASSHKAGGGNEQFF. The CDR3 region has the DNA TGTGCCAGCAGCCATAAAGCGGGAGGGGGCAATGAGCAGTTCTTC.

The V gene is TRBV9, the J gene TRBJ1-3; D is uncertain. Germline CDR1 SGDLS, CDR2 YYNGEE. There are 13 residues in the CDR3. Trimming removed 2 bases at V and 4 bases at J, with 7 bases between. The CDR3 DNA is TGTGCCAGCAGCGTGACATTGGGAAACACCATATATTTT. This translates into CASSVTLGNTIYF.